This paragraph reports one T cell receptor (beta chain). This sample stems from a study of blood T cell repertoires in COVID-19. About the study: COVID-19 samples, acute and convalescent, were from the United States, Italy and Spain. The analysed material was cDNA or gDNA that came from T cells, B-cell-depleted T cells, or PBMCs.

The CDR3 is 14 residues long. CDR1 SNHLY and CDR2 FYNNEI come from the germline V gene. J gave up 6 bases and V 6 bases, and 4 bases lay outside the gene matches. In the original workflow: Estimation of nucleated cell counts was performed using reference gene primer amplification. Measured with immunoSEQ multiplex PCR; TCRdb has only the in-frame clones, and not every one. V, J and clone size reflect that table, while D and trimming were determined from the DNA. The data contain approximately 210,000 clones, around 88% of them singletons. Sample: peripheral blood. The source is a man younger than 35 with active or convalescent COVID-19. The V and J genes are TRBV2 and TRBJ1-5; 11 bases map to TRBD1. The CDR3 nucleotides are TGTGCCAGCAGGGACAGGGGGCTGAGTCAGCCCCAGCATTTT. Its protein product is CASRDRGLSQPQHF.